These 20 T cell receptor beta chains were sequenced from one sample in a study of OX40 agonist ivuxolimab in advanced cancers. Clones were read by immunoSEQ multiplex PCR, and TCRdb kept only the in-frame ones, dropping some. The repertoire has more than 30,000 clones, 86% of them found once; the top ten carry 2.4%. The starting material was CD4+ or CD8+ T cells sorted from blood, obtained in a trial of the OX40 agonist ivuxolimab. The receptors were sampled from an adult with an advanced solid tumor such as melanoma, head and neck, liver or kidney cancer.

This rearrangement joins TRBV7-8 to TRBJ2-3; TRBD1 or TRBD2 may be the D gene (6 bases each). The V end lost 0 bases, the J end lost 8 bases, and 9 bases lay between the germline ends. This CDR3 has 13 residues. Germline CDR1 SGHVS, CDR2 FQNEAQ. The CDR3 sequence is CASSLAGGLTQYF. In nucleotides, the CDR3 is TGTGCCAGCAGCTTAGCTGGGGGGCTTACGCAGTATTTT. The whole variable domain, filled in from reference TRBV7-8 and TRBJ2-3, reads GAGVSQSPRYKVAKRGQDVALRCDPISGHVSLFWYQQALGQGPEFLTYFQNEAQLDKSGLPSDRFFAERPEGSVSTLKIQRTQQEDSAVYLCASSLAGGLTQYFGPGTRLTVL.

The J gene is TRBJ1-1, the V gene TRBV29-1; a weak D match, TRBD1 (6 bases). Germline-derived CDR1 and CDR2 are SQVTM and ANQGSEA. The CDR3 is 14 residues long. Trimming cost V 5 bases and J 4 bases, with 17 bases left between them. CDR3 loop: CSVSHVGGATEAFF. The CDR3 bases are TGCAGCGTTTCTCATGTAGGGGGGGCCACTGAAGCTTTCTTT. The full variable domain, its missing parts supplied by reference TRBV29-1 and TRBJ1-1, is SAVISQKPSRDICQRGTSLTIQCQVDSQVTMMFWYRQQPGQSLTLIATANQGSEATYESGFVIDKFPISRPNLTFSTLTVSNMSPEDSSIYLCSVSHVGGATEAFFGQGTRLTVV.

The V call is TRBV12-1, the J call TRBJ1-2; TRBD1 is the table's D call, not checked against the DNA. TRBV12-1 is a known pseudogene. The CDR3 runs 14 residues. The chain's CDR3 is CASSFETGRYCYTF. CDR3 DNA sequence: TGTGCCAGCAGCTTTGAAACAGGTCGGTATTGCTACACCTTC.

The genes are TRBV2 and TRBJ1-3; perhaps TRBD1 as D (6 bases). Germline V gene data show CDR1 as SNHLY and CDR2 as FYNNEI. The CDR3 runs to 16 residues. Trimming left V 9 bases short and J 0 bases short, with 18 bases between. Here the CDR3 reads CARTKAGQNSGNTIYF. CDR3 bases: TGTGCCAGAACCAAAGCCGGACAGAACTCTGGAAACACCATATATTTT.

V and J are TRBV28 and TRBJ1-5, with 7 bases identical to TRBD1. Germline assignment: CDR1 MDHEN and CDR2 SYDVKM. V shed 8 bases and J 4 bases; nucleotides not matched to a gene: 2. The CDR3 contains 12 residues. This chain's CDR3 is CASSTGNQPQHF. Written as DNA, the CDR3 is TGTGCCAGCTCGACAGGGAATCAGCCCCAGCATTTT. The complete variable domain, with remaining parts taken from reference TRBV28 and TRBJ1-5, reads DVKVTQSSRYLVKRTGEKVFLECVQDMDHENMFWYRQDPGLGLRLIYFSYDVKMKEKGDIPEGYSVSREKKERFSLILESASTNQTSMYLCASSTGNQPQHFGDGTRLSIL.

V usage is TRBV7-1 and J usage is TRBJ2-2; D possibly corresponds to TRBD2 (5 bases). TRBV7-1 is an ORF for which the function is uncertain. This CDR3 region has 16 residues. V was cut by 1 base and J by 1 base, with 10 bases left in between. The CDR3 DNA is TGTGCCAGCAGCTCAGGAGCCGCGGGGAACACCGGGGAGCTGTTTTTT. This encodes CASSSGAAGNTGELFF.

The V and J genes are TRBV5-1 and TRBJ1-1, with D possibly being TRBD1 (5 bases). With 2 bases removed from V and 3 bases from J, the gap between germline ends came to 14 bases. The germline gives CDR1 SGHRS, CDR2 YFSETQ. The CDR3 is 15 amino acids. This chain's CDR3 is CASSFPQAGDTEAFF. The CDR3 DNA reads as TGCGCCAGCAGCTTTCCCCAGGCGGGGGACACTGAAGCTTTCTTT.

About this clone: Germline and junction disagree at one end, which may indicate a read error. CDR3: CTSSFTTGRGGYTF. CDR3 DNA: TGTACCAGCAGTTTCACGACAGGCAGGGGAGGCTACACCTTC. V usage is TRBV27 and J usage is TRBJ1-2, with D maybe TRBD1 (6 bases). There are 14 residues in the CDR3. Germline-derived CDR1 and CDR2 are MNHEY and SMNVEV (reference sequence).

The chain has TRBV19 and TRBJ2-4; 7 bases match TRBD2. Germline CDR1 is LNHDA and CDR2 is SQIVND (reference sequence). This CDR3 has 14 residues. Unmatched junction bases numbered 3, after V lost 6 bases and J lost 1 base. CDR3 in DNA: TGTGCCAGTAGCCAGCGGGGCGCCAAAAACATTCAGTACTTC. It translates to CASSQRGAKNIQYF.

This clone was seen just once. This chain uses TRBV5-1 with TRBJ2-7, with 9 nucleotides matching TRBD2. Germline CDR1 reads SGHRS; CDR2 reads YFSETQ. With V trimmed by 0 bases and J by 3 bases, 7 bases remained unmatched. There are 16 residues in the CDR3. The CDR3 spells CASSLAPSGAVYEQYF. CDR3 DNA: TGCGCCAGCAGCTTGGCACCTAGCGGGGCAGTCTACGAGCAGTACTTC. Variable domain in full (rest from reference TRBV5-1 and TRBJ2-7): KAGVTQTPRYLIKTRGQQVTLSCSPISGHRSVSWYQQTPGQGLQFLFEYFSETQRNKGNFPGRFSGRQFSNSRSEMNVSTLELGDSALYLCASSLAPSGAVYEQYFGPGTRLTVT.

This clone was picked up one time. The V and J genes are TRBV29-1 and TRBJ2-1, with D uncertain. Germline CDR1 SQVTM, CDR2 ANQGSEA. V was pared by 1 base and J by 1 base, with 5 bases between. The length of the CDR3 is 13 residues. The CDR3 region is CSVEVGSYNEQFF. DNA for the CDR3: TGCAGCGTTGAAGTTGGATCCTACAATGAGCAGTTCTTC.

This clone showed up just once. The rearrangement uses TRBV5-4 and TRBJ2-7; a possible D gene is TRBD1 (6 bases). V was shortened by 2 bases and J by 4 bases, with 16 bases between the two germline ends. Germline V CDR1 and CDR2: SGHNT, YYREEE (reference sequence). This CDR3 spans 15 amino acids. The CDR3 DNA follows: TGTGCCAGCAGCTTTCAACAGGGAGTTATGTACGAGCAGTACTTC. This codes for CASSFQQGVMYEQYF.

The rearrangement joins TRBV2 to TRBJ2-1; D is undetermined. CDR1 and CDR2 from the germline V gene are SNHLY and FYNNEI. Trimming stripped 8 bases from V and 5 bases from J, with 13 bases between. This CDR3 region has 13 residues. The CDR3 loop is CASVIERDNEQFF. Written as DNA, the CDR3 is TGTGCCAGCGTTATTGAAAGGGACAATGAGCAGTTCTTC. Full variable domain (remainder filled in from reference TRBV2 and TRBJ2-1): EPEVTQTPSHQVTQMGQEVILRCVPISNHLYFYWYRQILGQKVEFLVSFYNNEISEKSEIFDDQFSVERPDGSNFTLKIRSTKLEDSAMYFCASVIERDNEQFFGPGTRLTVL.

CDR3 protein: CASSLGARNEQFF. The CDR3 DNA sequence: TGTGCCAGCAGCCTGGGGGCACGAAATGAGCAGTTCTTC. V is TRBV7-9 and J is TRBJ2-1; TRBD1 is a possible D gene (6 bases). The CDR3 covers 13 residues. Germline V gene data show CDR1 as SEHNR and CDR2 as FQNEAQ (reference sequence). The V and J ends lost 5 bases and 7 bases respectively, with 12 bases between them.

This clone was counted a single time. The CDR3 DNA sequence: TGCAGCGTTGTCGCAGGATACACTGAAGCTTTCTTT. As protein: CSVVAGYTEAFF. The rearrangement joins TRBV29-1 to TRBJ1-1; D ambiguous. Trimming cost V 4 bases and J 3 bases, with 9 bases left between them. CDR1 SQVTM and CDR2 ANQGSEA come from the germline V gene. The CDR3 spans 12 residues.

CDR3 loop: CAWSGAGSQPQHF. CDR3 sequence (DNA): TGTGCCTGGAGCGGGGCAGGGAGTCAGCCCCAGCATTTT. The chain has TRBV30 and TRBJ1-5; D may be TRBD1 (5 bases). The CDR3 has 13 amino acids. The V and J ends lost 3 bases and 6 bases respectively, with 12 bases between them. Germline-derived CDR1 and CDR2 are GTSNPN and SVGIG (reference sequence).

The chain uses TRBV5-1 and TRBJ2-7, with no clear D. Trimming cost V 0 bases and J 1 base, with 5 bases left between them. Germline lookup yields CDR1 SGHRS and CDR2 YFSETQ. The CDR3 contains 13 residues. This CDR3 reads CASSLDPSYEQYF. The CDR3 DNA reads TGCGCCAGCAGCTTGGACCCATCCTACGAGCAGTACTTC.

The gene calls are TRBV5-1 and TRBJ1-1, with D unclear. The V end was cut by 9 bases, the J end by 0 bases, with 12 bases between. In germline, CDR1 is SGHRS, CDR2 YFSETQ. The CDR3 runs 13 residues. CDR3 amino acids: CATAPGVNTEAFF. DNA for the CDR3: TGCGCCACCGCACCGGGAGTGAACACTGAAGCTTTCTTT.

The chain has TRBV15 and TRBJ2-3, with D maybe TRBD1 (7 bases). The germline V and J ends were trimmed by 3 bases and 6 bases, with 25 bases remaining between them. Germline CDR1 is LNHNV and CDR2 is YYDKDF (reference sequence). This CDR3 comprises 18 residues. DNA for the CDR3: TGTGCCACCAGCAGGGTCATAGTCAGGGGGGCCTCCCCGGATACGCAGTATTTT. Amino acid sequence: CATSRVIVRGASPDTQYF.

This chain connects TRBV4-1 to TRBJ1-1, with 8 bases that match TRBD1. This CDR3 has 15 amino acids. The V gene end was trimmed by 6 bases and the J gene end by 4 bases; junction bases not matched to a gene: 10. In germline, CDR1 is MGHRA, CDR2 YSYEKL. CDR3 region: CASSPDRVLGTEAFF. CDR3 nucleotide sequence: TGCGCCAGCAGTCCGGACAGGGTGTTAGGCACTGAAGCTTTCTTT.